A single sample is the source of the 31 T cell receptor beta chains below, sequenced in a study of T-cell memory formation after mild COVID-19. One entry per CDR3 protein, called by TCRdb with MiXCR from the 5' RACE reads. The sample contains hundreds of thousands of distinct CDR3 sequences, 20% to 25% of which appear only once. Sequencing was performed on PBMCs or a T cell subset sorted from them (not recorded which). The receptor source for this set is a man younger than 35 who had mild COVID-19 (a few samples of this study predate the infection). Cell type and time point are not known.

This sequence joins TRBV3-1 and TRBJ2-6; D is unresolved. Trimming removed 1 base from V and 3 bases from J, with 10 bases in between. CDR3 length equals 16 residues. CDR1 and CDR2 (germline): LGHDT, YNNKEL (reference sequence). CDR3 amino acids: CASSQVFHGGANVLTF. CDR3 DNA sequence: TGTGCCAGCAGCCAAGTATTTCACGGTGGGGCCAACGTCCTGACTTTC. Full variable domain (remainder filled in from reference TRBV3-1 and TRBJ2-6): DTAVSQTPKYLVTQMGNDKSIKCEQNLGHDTMYWYKQDSKKFLKIMFSYNNKELIINETVPNRFSPKSPDKAHLNLHINSLELGDSAVYFCASSQVFHGGANVLTFGAGSRLTVL.

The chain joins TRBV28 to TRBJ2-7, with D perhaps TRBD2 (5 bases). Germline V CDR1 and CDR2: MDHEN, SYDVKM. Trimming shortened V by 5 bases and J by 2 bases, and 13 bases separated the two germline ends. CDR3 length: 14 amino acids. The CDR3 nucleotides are TGTGCCAGCAGTCGGGGAATATTGGCCTACGAGCAGTACGTC. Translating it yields CASSRGILAYEQYV.

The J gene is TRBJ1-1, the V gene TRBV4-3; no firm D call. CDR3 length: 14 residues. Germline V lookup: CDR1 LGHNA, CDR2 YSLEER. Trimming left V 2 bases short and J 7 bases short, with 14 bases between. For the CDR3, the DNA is TGCGCCAGCAGCCAAAACCCCGAGGTGGGTGAAGCTTTCTTT. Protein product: CASSQNPEVGEAFF.

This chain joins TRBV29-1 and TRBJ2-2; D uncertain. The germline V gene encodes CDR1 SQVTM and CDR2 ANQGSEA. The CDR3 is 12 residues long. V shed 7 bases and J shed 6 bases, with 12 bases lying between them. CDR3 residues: CSAHGLAGELFF. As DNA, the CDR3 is TGCAGCGCCCACGGGTTAGCCGGGGAGCTGTTTTTT.

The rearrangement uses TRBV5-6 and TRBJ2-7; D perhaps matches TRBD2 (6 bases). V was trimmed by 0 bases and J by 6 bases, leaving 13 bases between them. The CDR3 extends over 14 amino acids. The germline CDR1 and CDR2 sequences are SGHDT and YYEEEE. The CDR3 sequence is CASSLVGSPSEQYF. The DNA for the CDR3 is TGTGCCAGCAGCTTGGTCGGGAGTCCCTCCGAGCAGTACTTC. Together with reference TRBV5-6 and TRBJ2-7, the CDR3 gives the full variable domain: DAGVTQSPTHLIKTRGQQVTLRCSPKSGHDTVSWYQQALGQGPQFIFQYYEEEERQRGNFPDRFSGHQFPNYSSELNVNALLLGDSALYLCASSLVGSPSEQYFGPGTRLTVT.

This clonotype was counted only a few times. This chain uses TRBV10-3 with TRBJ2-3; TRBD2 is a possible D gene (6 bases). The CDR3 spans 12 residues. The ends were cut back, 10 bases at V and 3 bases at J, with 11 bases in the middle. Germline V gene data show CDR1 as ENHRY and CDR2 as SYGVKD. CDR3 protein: CATRGSTDTQYF. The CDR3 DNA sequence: TGTGCCACCCGGGGGTCAACAGATACGCAGTATTTT.

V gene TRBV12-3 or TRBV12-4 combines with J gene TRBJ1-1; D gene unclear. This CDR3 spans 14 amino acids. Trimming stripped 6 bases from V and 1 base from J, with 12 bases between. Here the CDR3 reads CASSESPSNTEAFF. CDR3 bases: TGTGCCAGCAGCGAAAGTCCATCGAACACTGAAGCTTTCTTT.

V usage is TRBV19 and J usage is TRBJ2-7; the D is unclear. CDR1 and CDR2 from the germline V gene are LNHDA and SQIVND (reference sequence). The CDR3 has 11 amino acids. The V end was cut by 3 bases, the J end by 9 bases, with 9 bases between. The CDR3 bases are TGTGCCAGTAGTATCGGTGTTACGCAGTACTTC. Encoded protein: CASSIGVTQYF.

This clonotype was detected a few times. The CDR3 DNA reads TGCAGCGCCCTCGGCTCTGGCAATGAGCAGTTCTTC. Its protein is CSALGSGNEQFF. The chain links TRBV29-1 to TRBJ2-1; D gene ambiguous. The V gene's germline CDR1 is SQVTM and CDR2 ANQGSEA. V gave up 7 bases and J gave up 6 bases, with 13 bases separating them. This CDR3 is built from 12 residues.

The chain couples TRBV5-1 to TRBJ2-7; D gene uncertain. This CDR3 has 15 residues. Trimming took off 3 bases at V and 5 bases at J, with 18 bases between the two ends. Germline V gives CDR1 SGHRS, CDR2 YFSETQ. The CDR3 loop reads CASSWGRVIMDEQYF. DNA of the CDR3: TGCGCCAGCAGCTGGGGAAGGGTGATTATGGACGAGCAGTACTTC.

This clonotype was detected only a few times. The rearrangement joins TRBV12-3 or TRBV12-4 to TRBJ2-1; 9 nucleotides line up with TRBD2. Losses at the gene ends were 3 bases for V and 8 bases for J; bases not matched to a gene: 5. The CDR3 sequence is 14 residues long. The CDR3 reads CASSLGGGADEQFF. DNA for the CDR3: TGTGCCAGCAGTTTGGGCGGGGGGGCCGATGAGCAGTTCTTC.

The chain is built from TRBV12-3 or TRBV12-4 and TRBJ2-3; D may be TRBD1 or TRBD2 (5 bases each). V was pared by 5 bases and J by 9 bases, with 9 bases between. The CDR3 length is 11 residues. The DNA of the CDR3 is TGTGCCAGCAGTCGGGGACCCACGCAGTATTTT. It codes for CASSRGPTQYF.

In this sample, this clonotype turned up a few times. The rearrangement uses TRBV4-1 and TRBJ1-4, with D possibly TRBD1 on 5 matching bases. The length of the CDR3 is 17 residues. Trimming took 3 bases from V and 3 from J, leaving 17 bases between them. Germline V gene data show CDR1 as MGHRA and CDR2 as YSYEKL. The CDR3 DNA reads TGCGCCAGCAGCCAGGGGGGATGGGGCAGTGCTAATGAAAAACTGTTTTTT. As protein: CASSQGGWGSANEKLFF.

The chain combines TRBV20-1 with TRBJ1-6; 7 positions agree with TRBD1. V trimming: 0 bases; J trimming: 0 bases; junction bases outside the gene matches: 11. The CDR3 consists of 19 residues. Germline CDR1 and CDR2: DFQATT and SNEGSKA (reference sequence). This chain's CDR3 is CSARELGGAGGSYNSPLHF. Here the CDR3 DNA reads TGCAGTGCTAGAGAACTCGGAGGGGCAGGGGGCTCCTATAATTCACCCCTCCACTTT.

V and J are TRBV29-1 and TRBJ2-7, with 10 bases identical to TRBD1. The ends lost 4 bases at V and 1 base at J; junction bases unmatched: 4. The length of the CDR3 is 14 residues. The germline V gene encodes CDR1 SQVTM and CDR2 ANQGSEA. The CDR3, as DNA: TGCAGCGTTGGCAGGACAGGGGGATCCTACGAGCAGTACTTC. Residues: CSVGRTGGSYEQYF.

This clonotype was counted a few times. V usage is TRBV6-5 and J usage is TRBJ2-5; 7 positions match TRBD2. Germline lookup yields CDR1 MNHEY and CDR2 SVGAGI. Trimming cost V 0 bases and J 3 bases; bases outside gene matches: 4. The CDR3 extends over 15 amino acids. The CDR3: CASSYSIRGEETQYF. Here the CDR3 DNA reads TGTGCCAGCAGTTACTCCATCCGGGGGGAAGAGACCCAGTACTTC.

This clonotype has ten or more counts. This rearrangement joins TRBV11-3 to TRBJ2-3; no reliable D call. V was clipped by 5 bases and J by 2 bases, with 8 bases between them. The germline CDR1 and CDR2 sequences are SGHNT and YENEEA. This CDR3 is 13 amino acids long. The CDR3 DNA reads TGTGCCAGCAGCCAAGGAGACACAGATACGCAGTATTTT. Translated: CASSQGDTDTQYF.

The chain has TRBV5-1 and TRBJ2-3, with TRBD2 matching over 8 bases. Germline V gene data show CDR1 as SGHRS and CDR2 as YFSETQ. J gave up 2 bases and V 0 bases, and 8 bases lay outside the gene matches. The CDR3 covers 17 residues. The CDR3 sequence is CASSLGGSGDFTDTQYF. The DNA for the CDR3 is TGCGCCAGCAGCTTGGGGGGTAGCGGGGATTTCACAGATACGCAGTATTTT.

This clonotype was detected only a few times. CDR3 bases: TGTGCCAGCTCACCTGAGGGACAGGGGGCTTACGAGCAGTACTTC. Protein sequence: CASSPEGQGAYEQYF. The V gene is TRBV18, the J gene TRBJ2-7, with TRBD1 matching 12 bases. The junction had 4 bases not matched to a gene; V was cut back by 3 bases and J by 4 bases. CDR1 is KGHSH, CDR2 LQKENI, per germline. This CDR3 spans 15 amino acids.

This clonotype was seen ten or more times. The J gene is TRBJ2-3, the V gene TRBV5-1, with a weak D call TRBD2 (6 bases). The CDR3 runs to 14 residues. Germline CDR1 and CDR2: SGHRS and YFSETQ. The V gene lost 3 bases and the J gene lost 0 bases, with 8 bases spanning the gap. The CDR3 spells CASSSGESTDTQYF. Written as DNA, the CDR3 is TGCGCCAGCAGCTCGGGGGAAAGCACAGATACGCAGTATTTT.

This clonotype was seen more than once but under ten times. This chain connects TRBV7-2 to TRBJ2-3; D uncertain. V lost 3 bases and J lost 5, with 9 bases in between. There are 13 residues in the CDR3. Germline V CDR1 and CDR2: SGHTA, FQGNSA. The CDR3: CASSFFTKDTQYF. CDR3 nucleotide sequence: TGTGCCAGCAGCTTTTTCACAAAAGATACGCAGTATTTT.

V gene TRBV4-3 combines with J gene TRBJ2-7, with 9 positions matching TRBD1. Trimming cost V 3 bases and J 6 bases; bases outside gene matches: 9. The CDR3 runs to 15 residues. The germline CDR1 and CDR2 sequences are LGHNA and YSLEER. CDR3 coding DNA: TGCGCCAGCAGCCAGAATGGTTGGGACAGGGCCGAGCAGTACTTC. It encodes CASSQNGWDRAEQYF.

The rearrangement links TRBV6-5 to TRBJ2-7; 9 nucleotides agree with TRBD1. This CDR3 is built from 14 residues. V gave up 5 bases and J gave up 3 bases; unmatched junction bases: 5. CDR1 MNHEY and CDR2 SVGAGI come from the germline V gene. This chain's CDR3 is CASSAGTGNYEQYF. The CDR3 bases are TGTGCCAGCAGTGCCGGGACAGGGAACTACGAGCAGTACTTC.

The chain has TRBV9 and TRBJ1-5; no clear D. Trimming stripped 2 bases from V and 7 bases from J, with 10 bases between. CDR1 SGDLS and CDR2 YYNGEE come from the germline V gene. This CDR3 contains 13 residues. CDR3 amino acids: CASSVDSGQPQHF. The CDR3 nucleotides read TGTGCCAGCAGCGTTGATAGTGGACAGCCCCAGCATTTT. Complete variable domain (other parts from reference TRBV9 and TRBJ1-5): DSGVTQTPKHLITATGQRVTLRCSPRSGDLSVYWYQQSLDQGLQFLIQYYNGEERAKGNILERFSAQQFPDLHSELNLSSLELGDSALYFCASSVDSGQPQHFGDGTRLSIL.

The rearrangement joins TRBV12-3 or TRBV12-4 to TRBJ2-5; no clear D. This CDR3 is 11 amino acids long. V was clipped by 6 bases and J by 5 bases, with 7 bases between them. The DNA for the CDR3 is TGTGCCAGCAGAAATATGGAGACCCAGTACTTC. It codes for CASRNMETQYF.

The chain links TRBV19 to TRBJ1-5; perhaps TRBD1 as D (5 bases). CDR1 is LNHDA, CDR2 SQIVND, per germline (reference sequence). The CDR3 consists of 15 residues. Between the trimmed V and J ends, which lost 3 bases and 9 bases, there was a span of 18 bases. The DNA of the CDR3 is TGTGCCAGTAGTATGGATGGACACGCAGCTCTGCCCCAGCATTTT. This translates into CASSMDGHAALPQHF.

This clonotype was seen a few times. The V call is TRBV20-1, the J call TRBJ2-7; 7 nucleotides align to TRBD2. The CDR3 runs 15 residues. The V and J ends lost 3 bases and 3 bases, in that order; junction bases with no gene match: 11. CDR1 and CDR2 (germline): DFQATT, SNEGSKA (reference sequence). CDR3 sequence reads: CSARGGAAGIYEQYF. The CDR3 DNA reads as TGCAGTGCTAGGGGCGGGGCAGCGGGGATCTACGAGCAGTACTTC.

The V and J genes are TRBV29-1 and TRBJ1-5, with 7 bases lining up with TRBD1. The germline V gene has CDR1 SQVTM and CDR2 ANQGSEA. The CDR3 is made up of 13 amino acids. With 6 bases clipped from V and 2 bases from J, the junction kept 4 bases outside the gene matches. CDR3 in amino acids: CSVAGQGNQPQHF. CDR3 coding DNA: TGCAGCGTCGCCGGACAGGGCAATCAGCCCCAGCATTTT.

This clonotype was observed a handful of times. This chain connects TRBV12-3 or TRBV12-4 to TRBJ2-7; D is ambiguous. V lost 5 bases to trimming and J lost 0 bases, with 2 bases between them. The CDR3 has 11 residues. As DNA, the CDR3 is TGTGCCAGCAGTGCCTCCTACGAGCAGTACTTC. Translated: CASSASYEQYF.

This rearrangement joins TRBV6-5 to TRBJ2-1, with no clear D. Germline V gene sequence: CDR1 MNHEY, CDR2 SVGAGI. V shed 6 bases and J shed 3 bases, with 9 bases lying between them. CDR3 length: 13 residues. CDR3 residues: CASRPTDYNEQFF. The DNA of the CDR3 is TGTGCCAGCAGGCCAACGGACTACAATGAGCAGTTCTTC.

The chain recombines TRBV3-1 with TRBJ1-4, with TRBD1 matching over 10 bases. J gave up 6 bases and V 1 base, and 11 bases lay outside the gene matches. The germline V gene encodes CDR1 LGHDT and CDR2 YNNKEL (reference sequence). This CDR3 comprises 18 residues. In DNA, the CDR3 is TGTGCCAGCAGCCAAGGGACCGGGACAGGGGCTTTAGATGAAAAACTGTTTTTT. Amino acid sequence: CASSQGTGTGALDEKLFF.